A selection of T cell receptor beta chains follows, all from one sample in a study of sequential checkpoint blockade in melanoma. Some clones are missing from TCRdb's copy, which holds only in-frame ones; the method was immunoSEQ multiplex PCR. The sample has about 40,000 clones; roughly 90% are singletons. Source: CD8+ T cells sorted from blood (inferred from file names), taken from a patient given nivolumab and ipilimumab in sequence. The source of these receptors is a human donor with melanoma. Each CDR3 is given with its conserved first and last residue. The order of the fields is clone size, J gene, V gene, D gene, CDR3 protein, CDR3 DNA. A D gene is named only where the DNA matches it firmly. The listing skips clone size in some rows; elsewhere it reads once, few, many or a size class.

clone size: -
J gene: TRBJ1-5
V gene: TRBV28
D gene: TRBD1
CDR3 protein: CASTLDRGQPQHF
CDR3 DNA: TGTGCCAGCACGCTGGACAGGGGTCAGCCCCAGCATTTT

clone size: -
J gene: TRBJ2-7
V gene: TRBV6-5
D gene: -
CDR3 protein: CASRRDLSSYEQYF
CDR3 DNA: TGTGCCAGCAGGAGGGACTTGAGCTCCTACGAGCAGTACTTC

clone size: once
J gene: TRBJ1-3
V gene: TRBV19
D gene: TRBD1
CDR3 protein: CASSFPGQGDLSSGNTIYF
CDR3 DNA: TGTGCCAGTAGTTTTCCGGGACAGGGGGACCTGAGCTCTGGAAACACCATATATTTT

clone size: -
J gene: TRBJ2-7
V gene: TRBV27
D gene: -
CDR3 protein: CASSSIDPSGEQYF
CDR3 DNA: TGTGCCAGCAGTTCTATCGACCCCTCGGGCGAGCAGTACTTC

clone size: -
J gene: TRBJ1-1
V gene: TRBV19
D gene: -
CDR3 protein: CASSIPTQGEAFF
CDR3 DNA: TGTGCCAGTAGTATACCCACACAGGGTGAAGCTTTCTTT

clone size: -
J gene: TRBJ2-7
V gene: TRBV7-9
D gene: -
CDR3 protein: CASSAGRLSSYEQYF
CDR3 DNA: TGTGCCAGCAGCGCGGGACGGCTAAGCTCCTACGAGCAGTACTTC

clone size: once
J gene: TRBJ1-5
V gene: TRBV28
D gene: -
CDR3 protein: CASSLLPVGDFNQPQHF
CDR3 DNA: TGTGCCAGCAGTTTATTACCGGTAGGGGATTTCAATCAGCCCCAGCATTTT

clone size: -
J gene: TRBJ2-7
V gene: TRBV6-5
D gene: -
CDR3 protein: CASRHSGSYEQYF
CDR3 DNA: TGTGCCAGCAGGCACAGCGGGTCCTACGAGCAGTACTTC

clone size: -
J gene: TRBJ2-4
V gene: TRBV27
D gene: TRBD2
CDR3 protein: CASSPILAGGLEAKNIQYF
CDR3 DNA: TGTGCCAGCAGTCCAATACTAGCGGGGGGGCTGGAAGCCAAAAACATTCAGTACTTC

clone size: -
J gene: TRBJ2-2
V gene: TRBV7-3
D gene: -
CDR3 protein: CASSPRDSYTGELFF
CDR3 DNA: TGTGCCAGCAGCCCCCGGGACTCCTACACCGGGGAGCTGTTTTTT

clone size: -
J gene: TRBJ2-1
V gene: TRBV5-6
D gene: TRBD1
CDR3 protein: CASSSDRDPTYNEQFF
CDR3 DNA: TGTGCCAGCAGCTCGGACAGGGATCCTACCTACAATGAGCAGTTCTTC

clone size: -
J gene: TRBJ2-3
V gene: TRBV5-6
D gene: TRBD2
CDR3 protein: CASSLELAGGIDTQYF
CDR3 DNA: TGTGCCAGCAGCTTGGAATTAGCGGGAGGGATAGATACGCAGTATTTT

clone size: -
J gene: TRBJ1-2
V gene: TRBV19
D gene: -
CDR3 protein: CASSNRVGVIDGYTF
CDR3 DNA: TGTGCCAGTAGTAACCGGGTTGGAGTTATAGATGGCTACACCTTC

clone size: -
J gene: TRBJ2-1
V gene: TRBV5-4
D gene: -
CDR3 protein: CASGLAGSYNEQFF
CDR3 DNA: TGTGCCAGCGGCCTAGCCGGCTCCTACAATGAGCAGTTCTTC

clone size: -
J gene: TRBJ2-7
V gene: TRBV30
D gene: -
CDR3 protein: CAWSVRQPRNSYEQYF
CDR3 DNA: TGTGCCTGGAGTGTTAGACAGCCTAGGAACTCCTACGAGCAGTACTTC

clone size: -
J gene: TRBJ2-1
V gene: TRBV4-2
D gene: TRBD2
CDR3 protein: CASSHTLAGAYNEQFF
CDR3 DNA: TGTGCCAGCAGCCACACTCTAGCGGGAGCTTACAATGAGCAGTTCTTC

clone size: once
J gene: TRBJ1-1
V gene: TRBV7-9
D gene: TRBD1
CDR3 protein: CASSLAGTGVWYTEAFF
CDR3 DNA: TGTGCCAGCAGCTTAGCCGGGACAGGGGTTTGGTACACTGAAGCTTTCTTT

clone size: -
J gene: TRBJ2-2
V gene: TRBV28
D gene: TRBD1
CDR3 protein: CASSFLQGANTGELFF
CDR3 DNA: TGTGCCAGCAGTTTCCTCCAGGGGGCGAACACCGGGGAGCTGTTTTTT

clone size: few
J gene: TRBJ1-1
V gene: TRBV28
D gene: -
CDR3 protein: CASSLGQAFF
CDR3 DNA: TGTGCCAGCAGTTTAGGCCAAGCTTTCTTT

clone size: once
J gene: TRBJ2-5
V gene: TRBV15
D gene: -
CDR3 protein: CATGAHRVLFEETQYF
CDR3 DNA: TGTGCCACCGGGGCCCACAGGGTTTTGTTCGAGGAGACCCAGTACTTC

clone size: -
J gene: TRBJ2-7
V gene: TRBV5-5
D gene: -
CDR3 protein: CASSLTPPQRPGEQYF
CDR3 DNA: TGTGCCAGCAGCCTCACCCCCCCGCAGCGTCCCGGCGAGCAGTACTTC

clone size: -
J gene: TRBJ2-5
V gene: TRBV28
D gene: -
CDR3 protein: CASSPGIETQYF
CDR3 DNA: TGTGCCAGCAGTCCCGGGATAGAGACCCAGTACTTC

clone size: -
J gene: TRBJ2-3
V gene: TRBV30
D gene: -
CDR3 protein: CAWSRLALDTQYF
CDR3 DNA: TGTGCCTGGAGTAGGCTAGCCCTCGATACGCAGTATTTT

clone size: once
J gene: TRBJ1-5
V gene: TRBV7-9
D gene: TRBD1
CDR3 protein: CASSLGTGLPQPQHF
CDR3 DNA: TGTGCCAGCAGCTTAGGGACAGGACTCCCTCAGCCCCAGCATTTT

clone size: -
J gene: TRBJ1-1
V gene: TRBV29-1
D gene: -
CDR3 protein: CSVRRGTEAFF
CDR3 DNA: TGCAGCGTGAGAAGAGGGACTGAAGCTTTCTTT

clone size: -
J gene: TRBJ2-7
V gene: TRBV29-1
D gene: -
CDR3 protein: CSVEVGVDTHEQYF
CDR3 DNA: TGCAGCGTTGAAGTCGGGGTAGATACTCACGAGCAGTACTTC